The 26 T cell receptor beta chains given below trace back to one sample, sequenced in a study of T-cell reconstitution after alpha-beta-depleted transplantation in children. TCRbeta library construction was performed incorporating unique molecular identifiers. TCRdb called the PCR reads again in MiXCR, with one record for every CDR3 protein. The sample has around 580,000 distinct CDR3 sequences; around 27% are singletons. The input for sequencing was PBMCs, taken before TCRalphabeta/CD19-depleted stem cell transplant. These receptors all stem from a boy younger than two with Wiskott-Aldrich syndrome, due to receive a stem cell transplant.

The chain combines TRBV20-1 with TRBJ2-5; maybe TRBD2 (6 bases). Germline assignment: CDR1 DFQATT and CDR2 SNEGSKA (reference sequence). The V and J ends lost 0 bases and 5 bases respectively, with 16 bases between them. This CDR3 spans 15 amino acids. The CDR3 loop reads CSARDIKTSRETQYF. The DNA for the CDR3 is TGCAGTGCTAGAGATATTAAAACTAGCAGGGAGACCCAGTACTTC.

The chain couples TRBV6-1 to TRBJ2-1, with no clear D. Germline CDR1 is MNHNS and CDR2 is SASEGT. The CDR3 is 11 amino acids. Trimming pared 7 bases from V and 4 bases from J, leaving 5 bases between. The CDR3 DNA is TGTGCCAGCATTCTATACAATGAGCAGTTCTTC. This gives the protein CASILYNEQFF.

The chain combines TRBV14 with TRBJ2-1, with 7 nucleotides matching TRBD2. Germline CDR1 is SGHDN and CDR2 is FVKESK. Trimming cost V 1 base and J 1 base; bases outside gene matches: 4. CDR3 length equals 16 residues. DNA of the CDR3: TGTGCCAGCAGCCAAGTCGTGGGGGGGTCCTACAATGAGCAGTTCTTC. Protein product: CASSQVVGGSYNEQFF.

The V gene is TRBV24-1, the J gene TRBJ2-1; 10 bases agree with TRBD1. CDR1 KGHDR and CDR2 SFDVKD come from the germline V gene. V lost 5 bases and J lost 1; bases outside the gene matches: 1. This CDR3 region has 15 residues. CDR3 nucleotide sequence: TGTGCCACCAGTGGGACAGGGGGGTCCTACAATGAGCAGTTCTTC. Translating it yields CATSGTGGSYNEQFF.

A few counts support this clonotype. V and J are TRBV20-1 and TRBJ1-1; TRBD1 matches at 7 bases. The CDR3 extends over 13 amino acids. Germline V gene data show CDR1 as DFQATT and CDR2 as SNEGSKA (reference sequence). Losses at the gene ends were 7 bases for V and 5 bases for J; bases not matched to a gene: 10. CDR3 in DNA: TGCAGTGTGCAGGGGGGAAAGAGAACTGAAGCTTTCTTT. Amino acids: CSVQGGKRTEAFF.

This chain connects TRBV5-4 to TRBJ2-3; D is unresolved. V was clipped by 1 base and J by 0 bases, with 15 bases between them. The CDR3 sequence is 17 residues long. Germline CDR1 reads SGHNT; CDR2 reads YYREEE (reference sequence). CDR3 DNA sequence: TGTGCCAGCAGCTTGTTGGTCGGTCCTCCTAGCACAGATACGCAGTATTTT. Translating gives CASSLLVGPPSTDTQYF.

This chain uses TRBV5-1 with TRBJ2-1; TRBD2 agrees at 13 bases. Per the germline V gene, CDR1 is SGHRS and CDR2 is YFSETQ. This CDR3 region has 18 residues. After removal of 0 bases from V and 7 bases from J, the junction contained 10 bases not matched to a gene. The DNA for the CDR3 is TGCGCCAGCAGCTTGGGGGTTGGACTAGCGGGAGTCGTAAATGAGCAGTTCTTC. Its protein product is CASSLGVGLAGVVNEQFF.

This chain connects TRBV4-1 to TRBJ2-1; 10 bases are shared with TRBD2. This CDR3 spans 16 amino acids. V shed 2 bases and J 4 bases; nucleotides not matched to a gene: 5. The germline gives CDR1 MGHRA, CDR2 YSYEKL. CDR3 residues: CASSQPGLASYNEQFF. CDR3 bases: TGCGCCAGCAGCCAACCGGGACTAGCGTCTTACAATGAGCAGTTCTTC.

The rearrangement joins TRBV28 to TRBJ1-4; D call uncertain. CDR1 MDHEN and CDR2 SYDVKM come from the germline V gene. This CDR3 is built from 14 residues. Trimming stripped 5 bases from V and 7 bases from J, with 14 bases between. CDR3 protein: CASSPPGVVEKLFF. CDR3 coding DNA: TGTGCCAGCAGTCCTCCCGGGGTAGTTGAAAAACTGTTTTTT.

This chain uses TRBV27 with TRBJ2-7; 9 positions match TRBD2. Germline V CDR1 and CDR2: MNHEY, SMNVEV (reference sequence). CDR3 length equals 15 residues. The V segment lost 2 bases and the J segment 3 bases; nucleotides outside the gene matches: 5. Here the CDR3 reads CASSLVLAGYYEQYF. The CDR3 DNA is TGTGCCAGCAGTTTAGTGCTAGCGGGGTACTACGAGCAGTACTTC.

Written as DNA, the CDR3 is TGTGCCATCAGTGAGTCGAGACGGTTAGCGGGACCCTCCTACGAGCAGTACTTC. Its translation: CAISESRRLAGPSYEQYF. This chain connects TRBV10-3 to TRBJ2-7; 8 positions match TRBD2. Germline-derived CDR1 and CDR2 are ENHRY and SYGVKD. The CDR3 totals 18 residues. V gave up 0 bases and J gave up 0 bases; unmatched junction bases: 10.

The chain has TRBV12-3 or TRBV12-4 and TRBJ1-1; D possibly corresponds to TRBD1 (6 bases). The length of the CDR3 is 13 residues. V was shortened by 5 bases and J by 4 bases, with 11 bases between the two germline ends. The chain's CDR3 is CASSPGTPTEAFF. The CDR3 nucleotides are TGTGCCAGCAGTCCCGGGACACCCACTGAAGCTTTCTTT.

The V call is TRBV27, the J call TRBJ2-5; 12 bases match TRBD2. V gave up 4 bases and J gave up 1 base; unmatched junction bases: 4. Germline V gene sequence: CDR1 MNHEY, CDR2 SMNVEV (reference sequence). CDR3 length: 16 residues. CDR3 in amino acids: CASSSGLAGSQETQYF. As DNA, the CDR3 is TGTGCCAGCAGTTCCGGACTAGCGGGAAGCCAAGAGACCCAGTACTTC.

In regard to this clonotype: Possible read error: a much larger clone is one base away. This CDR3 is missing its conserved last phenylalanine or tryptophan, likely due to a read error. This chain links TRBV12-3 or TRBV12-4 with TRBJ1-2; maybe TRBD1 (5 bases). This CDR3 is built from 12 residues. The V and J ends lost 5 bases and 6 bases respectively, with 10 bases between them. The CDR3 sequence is CASSLGRDGYTL. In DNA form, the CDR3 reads TGTGCCAGCAGTCTAGGCAGGGATGGCTACACCTTG.

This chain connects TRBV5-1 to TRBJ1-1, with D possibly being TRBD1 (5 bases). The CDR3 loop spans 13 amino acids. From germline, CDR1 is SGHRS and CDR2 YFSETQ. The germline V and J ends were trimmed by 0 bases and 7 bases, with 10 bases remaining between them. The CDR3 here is CASSLVGAGEAFF. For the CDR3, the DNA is TGCGCCAGCAGCTTGGTAGGGGCCGGTGAAGCTTTCTTT. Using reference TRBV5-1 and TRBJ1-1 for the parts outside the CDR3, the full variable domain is KAGVTQTPRYLIKTRGQQVTLSCSPISGHRSVSWYQQTPGQGLQFLFEYFSETQRNKGNFPGRFSGRQFSNSRSEMNVSTLELGDSALYLCASSLVGAGEAFFGQGTRLTVV.

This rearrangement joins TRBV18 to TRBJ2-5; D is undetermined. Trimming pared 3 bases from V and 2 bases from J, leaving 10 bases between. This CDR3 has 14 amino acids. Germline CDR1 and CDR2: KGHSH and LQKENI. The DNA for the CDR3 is TGTGCCAGCTCACCTTGGACCGATCAAGAGACCCAGTACTTC. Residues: CASSPWTDQETQYF.

This chain's CDR3 is CASRPSSFGYNEQFF. Here the CDR3 DNA reads TGTGCCAGCAGGCCCTCTAGCTTCGGCTACAATGAGCAGTTCTTC. The rearrangement links TRBV12-3 or TRBV12-4 to TRBJ2-1; tentative D call: TRBD2 (5 bases). The CDR3 has 15 residues. With 6 bases removed from V and 3 bases from J, the gap between germline ends came to 15 bases.

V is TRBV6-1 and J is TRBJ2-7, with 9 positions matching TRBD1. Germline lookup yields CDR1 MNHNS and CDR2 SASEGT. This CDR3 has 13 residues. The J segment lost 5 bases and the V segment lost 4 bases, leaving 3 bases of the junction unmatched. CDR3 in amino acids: CASSVRTGDEQYF. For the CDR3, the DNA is TGTGCCAGCAGTGTAAGGACAGGGGACGAGCAGTACTTC.

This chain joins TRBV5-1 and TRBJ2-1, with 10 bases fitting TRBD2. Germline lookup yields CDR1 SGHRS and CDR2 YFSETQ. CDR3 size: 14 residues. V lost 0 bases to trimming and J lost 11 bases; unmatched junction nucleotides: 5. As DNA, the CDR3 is TGCGCCAGCAGCTTGGTGGCTAGCGGGAGAAAGCAGTTCTTC. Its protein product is CASSLVASGRKQFF.

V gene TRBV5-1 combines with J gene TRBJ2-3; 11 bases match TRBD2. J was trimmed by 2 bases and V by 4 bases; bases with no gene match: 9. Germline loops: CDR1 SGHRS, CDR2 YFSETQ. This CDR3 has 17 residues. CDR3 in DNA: TGCGCCAGCAGCCTCGTACTACTAGCGGGAGACACAGATACGCAGTATTTT. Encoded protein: CASSLVLLAGDTDTQYF. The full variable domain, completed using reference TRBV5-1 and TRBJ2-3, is KAGVTQTPRYLIKTRGQQVTLSCSPISGHRSVSWYQQTPGQGLQFLFEYFSETQRNKGNFPGRFSGRQFSNSRSEMNVSTLELGDSALYLCASSLVLLAGDTDTQYFGPGTRLTVL.

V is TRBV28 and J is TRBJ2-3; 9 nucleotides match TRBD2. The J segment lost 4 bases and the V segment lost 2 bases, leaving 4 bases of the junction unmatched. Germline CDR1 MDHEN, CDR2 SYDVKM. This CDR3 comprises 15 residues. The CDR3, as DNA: TGTGCCAGCAGTTTAGCTAGCGGGAATCCAGATACGCAGTATTTT. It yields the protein CASSLASGNPDTQYF.

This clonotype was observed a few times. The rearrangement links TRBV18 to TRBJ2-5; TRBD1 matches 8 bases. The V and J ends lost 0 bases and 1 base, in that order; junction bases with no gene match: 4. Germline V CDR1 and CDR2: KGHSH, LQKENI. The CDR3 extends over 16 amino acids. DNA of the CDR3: TGTGCCAGCTCACCACCGGACAGGGCGTTCCAAGAGACCCAGTACTTC. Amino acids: CASSPPDRAFQETQYF. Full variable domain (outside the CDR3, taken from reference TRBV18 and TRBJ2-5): NAGVMQNPRHLVRRRGQEARLRCSPMKGHSHVYWYRQLPEEGLKFMVYLQKENIIDESGMPKERFSAEFPKEGPSILRIQQVVRGDSAAYFCASSPPDRAFQETQYFGPGTRLLVL.

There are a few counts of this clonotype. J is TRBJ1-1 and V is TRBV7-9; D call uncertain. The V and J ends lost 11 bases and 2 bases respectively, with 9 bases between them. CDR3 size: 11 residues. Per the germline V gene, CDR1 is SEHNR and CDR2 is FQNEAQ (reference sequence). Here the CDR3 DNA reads TGTGCCGGAACAATTAACACTGAAGCTTTCTTT. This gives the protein CAGTINTEAFF.

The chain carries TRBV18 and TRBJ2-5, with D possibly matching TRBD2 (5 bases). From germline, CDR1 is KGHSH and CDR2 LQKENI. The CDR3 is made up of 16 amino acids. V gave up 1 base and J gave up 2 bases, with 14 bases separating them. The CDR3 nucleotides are TGTGCCAGCTCACCACTAACTAGACAAAGGCAAGAGACCCAGTACTTC. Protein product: CASSPLTRQRQETQYF.

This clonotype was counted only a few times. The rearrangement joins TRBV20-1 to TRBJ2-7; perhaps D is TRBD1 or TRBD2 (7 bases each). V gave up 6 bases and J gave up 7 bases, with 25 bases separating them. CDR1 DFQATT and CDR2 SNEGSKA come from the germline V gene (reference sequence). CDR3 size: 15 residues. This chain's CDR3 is CSARGSGRELEEQYF. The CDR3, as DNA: TGCAGTGCCAGGGGGTCCGGGCGGGAGTTGGAAGAGCAGTACTTC.

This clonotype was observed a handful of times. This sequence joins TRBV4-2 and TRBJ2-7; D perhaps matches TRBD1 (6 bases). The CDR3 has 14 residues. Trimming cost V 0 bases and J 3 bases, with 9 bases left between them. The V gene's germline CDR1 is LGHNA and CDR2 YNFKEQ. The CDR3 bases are TGTGCCAGCAGCCAAGATCAGGGGCGCTACGAGCAGTACTTC. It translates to CASSQDQGRYEQYF.